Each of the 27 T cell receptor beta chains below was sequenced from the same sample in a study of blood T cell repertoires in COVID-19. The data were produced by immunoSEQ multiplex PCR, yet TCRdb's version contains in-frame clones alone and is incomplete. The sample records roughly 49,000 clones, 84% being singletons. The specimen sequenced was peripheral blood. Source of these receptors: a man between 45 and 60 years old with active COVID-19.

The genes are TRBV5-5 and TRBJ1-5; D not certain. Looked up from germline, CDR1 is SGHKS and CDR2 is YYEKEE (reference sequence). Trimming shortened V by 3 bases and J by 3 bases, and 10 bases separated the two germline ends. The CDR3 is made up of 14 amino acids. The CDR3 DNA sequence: TGTGCCAGCAGCTGGCGCGGGTACAATCAGCCCCAGCATTTT. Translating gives CASSWRGYNQPQHF.

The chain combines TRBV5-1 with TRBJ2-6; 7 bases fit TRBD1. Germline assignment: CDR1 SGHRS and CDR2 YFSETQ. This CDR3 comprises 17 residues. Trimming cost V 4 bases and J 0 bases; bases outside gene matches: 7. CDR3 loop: CASSGGQTSSGANVLTF. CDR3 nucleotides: TGCGCCAGCAGCGGGGGACAGACCTCCTCTGGGGCCAACGTCCTGACTTTC.

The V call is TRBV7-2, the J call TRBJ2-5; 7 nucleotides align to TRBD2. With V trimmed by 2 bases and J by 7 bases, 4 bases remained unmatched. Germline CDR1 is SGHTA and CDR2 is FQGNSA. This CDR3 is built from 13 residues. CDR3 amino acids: CASSLSTGGTQYF. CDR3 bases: TGTGCCAGCAGCTTAAGTACGGGGGGGACCCAGTACTTC.

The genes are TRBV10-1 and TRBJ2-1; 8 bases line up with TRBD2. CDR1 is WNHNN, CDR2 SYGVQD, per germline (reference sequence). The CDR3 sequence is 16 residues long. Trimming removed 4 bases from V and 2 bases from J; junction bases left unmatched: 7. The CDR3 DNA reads TGCGCCAGCAGTGTTGTTCCGGGGGGGGCCTACAATGAGCAGTTCTTC. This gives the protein CASSVVPGGAYNEQFF.

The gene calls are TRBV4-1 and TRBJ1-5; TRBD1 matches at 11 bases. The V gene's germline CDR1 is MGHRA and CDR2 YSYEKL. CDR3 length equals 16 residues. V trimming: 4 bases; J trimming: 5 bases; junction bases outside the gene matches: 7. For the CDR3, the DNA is TGCGCCAGCAGCCTGGACAGGGGGCGCGTGGATCAGCCCCAGCATTTT. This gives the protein CASSLDRGRVDQPQHF.

CDR3 loop: CATGTGYGYTF. In DNA, the CDR3 is TGTGCCACAGGGACAGGCTATGGCTACACCTTC. The chain combines TRBV24-1 with TRBJ1-2; 8 bases align to TRBD1. J gave up 4 bases and V 10 bases, and 1 base lay outside the gene matches. Germline CDR1 and CDR2: KGHDR and SFDVKD. This CDR3 has 11 residues.

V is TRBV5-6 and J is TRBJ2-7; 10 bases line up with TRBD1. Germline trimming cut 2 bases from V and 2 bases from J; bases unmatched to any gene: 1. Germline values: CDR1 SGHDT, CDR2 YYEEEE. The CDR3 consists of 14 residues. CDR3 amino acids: CASSLGQGAYEQYF. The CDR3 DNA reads TGTGCCAGCAGCTTAGGACAGGGGGCCTACGAGCAGTACTTC.

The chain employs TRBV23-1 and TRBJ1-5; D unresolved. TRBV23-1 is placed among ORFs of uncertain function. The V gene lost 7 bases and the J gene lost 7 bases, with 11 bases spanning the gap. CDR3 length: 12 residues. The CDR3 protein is CASTPEGQPQHF. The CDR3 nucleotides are TGCGCCAGCACCCCGGAGGGACAGCCCCAGCATTTT.

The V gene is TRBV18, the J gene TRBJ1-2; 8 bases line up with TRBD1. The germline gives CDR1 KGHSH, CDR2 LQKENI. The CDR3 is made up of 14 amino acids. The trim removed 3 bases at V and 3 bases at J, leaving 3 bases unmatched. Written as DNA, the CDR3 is TGTGCCAGCTCACCTTCGGACAGGGACTATGGCTACACCTTC. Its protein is CASSPSDRDYGYTF.

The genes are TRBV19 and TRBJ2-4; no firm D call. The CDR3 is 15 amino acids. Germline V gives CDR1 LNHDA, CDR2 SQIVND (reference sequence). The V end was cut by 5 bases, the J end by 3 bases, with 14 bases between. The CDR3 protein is CASSATVEGKNIQYF. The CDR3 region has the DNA TGTGCCAGTAGTGCCACAGTGGAAGGCAAAAACATTCAGTACTTC.

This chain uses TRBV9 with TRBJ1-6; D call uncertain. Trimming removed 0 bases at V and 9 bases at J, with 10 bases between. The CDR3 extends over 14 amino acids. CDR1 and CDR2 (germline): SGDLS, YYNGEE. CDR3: CASSVDSLTSPLHF. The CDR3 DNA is TGTGCCAGCAGCGTAGACTCTTTAACTTCACCCCTCCACTTT.

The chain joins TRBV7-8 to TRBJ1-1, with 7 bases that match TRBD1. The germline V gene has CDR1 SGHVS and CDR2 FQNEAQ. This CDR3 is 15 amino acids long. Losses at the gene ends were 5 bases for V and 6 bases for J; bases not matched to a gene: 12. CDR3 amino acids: CASSPYRTGASEAFF. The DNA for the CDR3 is TGTGCCAGCAGCCCCTACCGGACAGGAGCCTCTGAAGCTTTCTTT.

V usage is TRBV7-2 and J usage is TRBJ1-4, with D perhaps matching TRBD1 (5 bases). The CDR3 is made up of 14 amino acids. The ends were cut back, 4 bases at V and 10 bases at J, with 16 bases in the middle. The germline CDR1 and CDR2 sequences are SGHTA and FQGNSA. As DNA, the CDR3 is TGTGCCAGCAGCTCCCAGGGAACGCTGGGAAAACTGTTTTTT. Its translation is CASSSQGTLGKLFF.

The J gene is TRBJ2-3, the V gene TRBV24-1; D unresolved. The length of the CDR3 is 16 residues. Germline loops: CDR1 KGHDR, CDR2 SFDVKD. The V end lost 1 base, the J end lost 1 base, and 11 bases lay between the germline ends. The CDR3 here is CATSDFGEAGTDTQYF. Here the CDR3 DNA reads TGTGCCACCAGTGATTTCGGAGAGGCGGGCACAGATACGCAGTATTTT.

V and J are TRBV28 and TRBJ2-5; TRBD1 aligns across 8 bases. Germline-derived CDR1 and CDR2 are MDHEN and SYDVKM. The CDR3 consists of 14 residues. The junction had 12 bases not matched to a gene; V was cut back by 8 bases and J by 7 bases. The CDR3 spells CASAFGQGRGTQYF. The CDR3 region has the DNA TGTGCCAGCGCTTTTGGACAGGGTCGGGGGACCCAGTACTTC. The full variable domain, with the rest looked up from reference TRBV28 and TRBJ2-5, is DVKVTQSSRYLVKRTGEKVFLECVQDMDHENMFWYRQDPGLGLRLIYFSYDVKMKEKGDIPEGYSVSREKKERFSLILESASTNQTSMYLCASAFGQGRGTQYFGPGTRLLVL.

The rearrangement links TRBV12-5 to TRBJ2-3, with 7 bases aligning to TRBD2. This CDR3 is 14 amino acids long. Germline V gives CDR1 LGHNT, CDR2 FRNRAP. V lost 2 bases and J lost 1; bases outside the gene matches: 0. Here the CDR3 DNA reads TGTGCTAGTGGTTTGAGCGGGGGCACAGATACGCAGTATTTT. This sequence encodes CASGLSGGTDTQYF.

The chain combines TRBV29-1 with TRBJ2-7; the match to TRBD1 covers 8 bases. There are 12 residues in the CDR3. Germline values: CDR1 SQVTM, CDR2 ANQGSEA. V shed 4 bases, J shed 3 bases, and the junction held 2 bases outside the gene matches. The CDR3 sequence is CSVVRGLYEQYF. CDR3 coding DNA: TGCAGCGTTGTCAGGGGGCTCTACGAGCAGTACTTC.

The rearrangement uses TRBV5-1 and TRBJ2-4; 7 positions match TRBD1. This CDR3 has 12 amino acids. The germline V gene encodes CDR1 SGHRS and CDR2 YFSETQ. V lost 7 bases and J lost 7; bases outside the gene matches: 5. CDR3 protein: CASRMTGNIQYF. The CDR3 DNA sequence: TGCGCCAGCCGAATGACAGGGAACATTCAGTACTTC. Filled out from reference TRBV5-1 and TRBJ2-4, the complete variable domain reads KAGVTQTPRYLIKTRGQQVTLSCSPISGHRSVSWYQQTPGQGLQFLFEYFSETQRNKGNFPGRFSGRQFSNSRSEMNVSTLELGDSALYLCASRMTGNIQYFGAGTRLSVL.

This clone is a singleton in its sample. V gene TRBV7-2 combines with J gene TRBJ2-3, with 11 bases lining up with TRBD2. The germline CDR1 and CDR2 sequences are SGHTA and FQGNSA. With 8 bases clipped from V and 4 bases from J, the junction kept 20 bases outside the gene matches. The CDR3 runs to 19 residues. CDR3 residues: CASVLSRVSGGVRPDTQYF. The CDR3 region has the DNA TGTGCCAGCGTTCTCAGTCGGGTTAGCGGGGGGGTCCGGCCAGATACGCAGTATTTT.

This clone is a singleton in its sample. CDR3 protein: CASRQGALETQYF. As DNA, the CDR3 is TGCGCCAGCAGACAGGGGGCTTTGGAGACCCAGTACTTC. The V call is TRBV10-2, the J call TRBJ2-5, with 9 bases aligning to TRBD1. This CDR3 spans 13 amino acids. The trim removed 6 bases at V and 5 bases at J, leaving 4 bases unmatched. Germline CDR1 reads WSHSY; CDR2 reads SAAADI.

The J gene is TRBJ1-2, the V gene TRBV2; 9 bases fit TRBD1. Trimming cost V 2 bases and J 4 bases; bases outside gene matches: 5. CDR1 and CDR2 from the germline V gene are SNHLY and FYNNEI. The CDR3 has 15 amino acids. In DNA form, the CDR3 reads TGTGCCAGCAGTGAATTGGGACAGGGTTCCTATGGCTACACCTTC. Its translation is CASSELGQGSYGYTF. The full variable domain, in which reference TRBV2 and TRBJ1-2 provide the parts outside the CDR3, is EPEVTQTPSHQVTQMGQEVILRCVPISNHLYFYWYRQILGQKVEFLVSFYNNEISEKSEIFDDQFSVERPDGSNFTLKIRSTKLEDSAMYFCASSELGQGSYGYTFGSGTRLTVV.

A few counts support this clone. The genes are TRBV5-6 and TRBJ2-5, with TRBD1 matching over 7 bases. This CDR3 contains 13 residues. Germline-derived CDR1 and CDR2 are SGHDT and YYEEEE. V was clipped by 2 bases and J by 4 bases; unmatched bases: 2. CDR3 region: CASSLRGRETQYF. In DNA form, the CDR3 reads TGTGCCAGCAGCTTAAGGGGGCGAGAGACCCAGTACTTC. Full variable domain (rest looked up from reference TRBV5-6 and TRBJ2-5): DAGVTQSPTHLIKTRGQQVTLRCSPKSGHDTVSWYQQALGQGPQFIFQYYEEEERQRGNFPDRFSGHQFPNYSSELNVNALLLGDSALYLCASSLRGRETQYFGPGTRLLVL.

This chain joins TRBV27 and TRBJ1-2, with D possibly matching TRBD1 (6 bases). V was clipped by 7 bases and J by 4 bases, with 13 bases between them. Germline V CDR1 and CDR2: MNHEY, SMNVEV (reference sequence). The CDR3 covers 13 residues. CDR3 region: CASKNRDGYGYTF. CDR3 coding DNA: TGTGCCAGCAAAAACAGGGACGGCTATGGCTACACCTTC.

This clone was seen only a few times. The DNA of the CDR3 is TGTGCCAGCAGCGAGGGACATCGCCCCCATGAGCAGTTCTTC. This translates into CASSEGHRPHEQFF. The chain recombines TRBV7-9 with TRBJ2-1; D possibly corresponds to TRBD1 (6 bases). Trimming left V 5 bases short and J 8 bases short, with 16 bases between. CDR1 is SEHNR and CDR2 is FQNEAQ in the germline V gene (reference sequence). The CDR3 is 14 amino acids.

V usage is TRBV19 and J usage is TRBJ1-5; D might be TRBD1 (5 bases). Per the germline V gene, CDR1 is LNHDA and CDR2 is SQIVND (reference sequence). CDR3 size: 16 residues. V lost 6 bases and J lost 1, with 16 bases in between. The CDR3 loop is CASRLQLSGSNQPQHF. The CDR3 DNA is TGTGCCAGTAGGCTACAGCTTTCAGGGAGCAATCAGCCCCAGCATTTT.

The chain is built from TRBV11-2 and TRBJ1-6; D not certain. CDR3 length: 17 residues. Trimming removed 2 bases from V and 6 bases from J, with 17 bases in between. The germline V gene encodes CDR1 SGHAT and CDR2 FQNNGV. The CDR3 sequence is CASSLPGAPSPNSPLHF. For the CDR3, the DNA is TGTGCCAGCAGCTTACCGGGTGCACCAAGCCCTAATTCACCCCTCCACTTT.

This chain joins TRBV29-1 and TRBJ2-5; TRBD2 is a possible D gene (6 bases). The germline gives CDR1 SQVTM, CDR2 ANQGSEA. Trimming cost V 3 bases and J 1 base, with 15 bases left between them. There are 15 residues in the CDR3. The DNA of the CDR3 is TGCAGCGTTGATAGGCAGAGGGGAGGCCAAGAGACCCAGTACTTC. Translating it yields CSVDRQRGGQETQYF.